The sequence of this TCR beta chain was determined in a study of T cells in Graves' hyperthyroidism and ophthalmopathy. RNA transcripts provided the source from which TCR beta CDR3 regions were amplified. TCR CDR3 regions were first amplified by RT-PCR with HTBI primers. TCRdb reanalysed the multiplex PCR reads using MiXCR and keeps one entry per CDR3 protein. Among approximately 100,000 distinct CDR3 sequences, around 50% were seen once, and the ten largest hold 20% to 30%. Together with thyroid ultrasound, orbital computed tomography, serum thyroxine and TRAb, clinical symptoms were used for diagnoses. This clonotype was seen at least ten times. This CDR3 region has 12 residues. Trimming removed 0 bases from V and 4 bases from J, with 4 bases in between. Per germline, CDR1 SGHKS and CDR2 YYEKEE (reference sequence).

V gene TRBV5-5 combines with J gene TRBJ1-1; the D is unclear. The origin of this receptor is a middle-aged man with Graves' hyperthyroidism. Sequencing input: blood. CDR3 protein: CASSLGITEAFF. The CDR3 bases are TGTGCCAGCAGCTTGGGAATCACTGAAGCTTTCTTT.